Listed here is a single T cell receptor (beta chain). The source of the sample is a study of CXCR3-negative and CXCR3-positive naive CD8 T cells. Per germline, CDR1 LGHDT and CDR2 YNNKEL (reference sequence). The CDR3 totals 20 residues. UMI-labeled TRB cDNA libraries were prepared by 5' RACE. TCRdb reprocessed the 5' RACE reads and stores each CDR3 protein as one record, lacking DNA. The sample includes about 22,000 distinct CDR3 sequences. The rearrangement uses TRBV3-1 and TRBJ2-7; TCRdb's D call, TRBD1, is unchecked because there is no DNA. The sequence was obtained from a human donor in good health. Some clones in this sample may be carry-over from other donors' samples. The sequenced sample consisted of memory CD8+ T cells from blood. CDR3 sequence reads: CASSQDYFTTGQDFPGEQYF.